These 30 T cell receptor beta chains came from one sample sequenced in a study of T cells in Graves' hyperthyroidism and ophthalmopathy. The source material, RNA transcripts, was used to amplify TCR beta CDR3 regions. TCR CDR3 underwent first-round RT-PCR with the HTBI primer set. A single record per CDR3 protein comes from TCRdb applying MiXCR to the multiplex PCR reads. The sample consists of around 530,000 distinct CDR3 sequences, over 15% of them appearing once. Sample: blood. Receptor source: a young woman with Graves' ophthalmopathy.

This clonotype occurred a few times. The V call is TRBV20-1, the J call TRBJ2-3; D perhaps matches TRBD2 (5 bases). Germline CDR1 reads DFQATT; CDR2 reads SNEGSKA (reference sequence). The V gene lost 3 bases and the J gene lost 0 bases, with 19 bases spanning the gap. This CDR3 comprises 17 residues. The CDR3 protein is CSASPLDSRLSTDTQYF. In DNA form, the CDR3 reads TGCAGTGCTAGCCCCCTGGACTCAAGATTGAGCACAGATACGCAGTATTTT.

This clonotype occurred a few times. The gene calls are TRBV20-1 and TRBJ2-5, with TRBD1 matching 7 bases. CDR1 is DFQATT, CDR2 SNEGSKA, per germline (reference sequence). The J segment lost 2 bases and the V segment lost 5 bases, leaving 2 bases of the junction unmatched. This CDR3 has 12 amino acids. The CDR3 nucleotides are TGCAGTGCTGACAGGGTTCAAGAGACCCAGTACTTC. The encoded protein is CSADRVQETQYF.

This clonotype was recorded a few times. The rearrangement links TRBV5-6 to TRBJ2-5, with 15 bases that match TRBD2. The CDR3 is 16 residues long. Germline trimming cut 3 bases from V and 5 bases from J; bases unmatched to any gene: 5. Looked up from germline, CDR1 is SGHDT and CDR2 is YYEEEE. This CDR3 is CASSWTSGGASETQYF. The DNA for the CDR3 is TGTGCCAGCAGCTGGACTAGCGGGGGGGCGTCTGAGACCCAGTACTTC.

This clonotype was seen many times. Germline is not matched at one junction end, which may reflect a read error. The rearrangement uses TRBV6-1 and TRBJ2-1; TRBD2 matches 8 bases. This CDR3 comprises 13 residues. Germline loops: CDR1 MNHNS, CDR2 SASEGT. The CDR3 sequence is CASIEGTRDEQFF. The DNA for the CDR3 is TGTGCCAGCATTGAAGGGACTAGAGATGAGCAGTTCTTC.

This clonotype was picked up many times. CDR3 residues: CASRGDSNQPQHF. In DNA form, the CDR3 reads TGTGCCAGCAGAGGGGATAGCAATCAGCCCCAGCATTTT. This chain joins TRBV12-3 or TRBV12-4 and TRBJ1-5, with D possibly being TRBD1 (5 bases). The CDR3 loop spans 13 amino acids. V shed 6 bases and J shed 0 bases, with 6 bases lying between them.

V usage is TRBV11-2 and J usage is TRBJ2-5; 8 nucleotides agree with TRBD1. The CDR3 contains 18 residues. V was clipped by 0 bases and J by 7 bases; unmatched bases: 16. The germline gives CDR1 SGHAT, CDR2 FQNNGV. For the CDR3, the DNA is TGTGCCAGCAGCTTAGAAGGGGCAGGGGGCGCCGGGATTAGGACCCAGTACTTC. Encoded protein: CASSLEGAGGAGIRTQYF.

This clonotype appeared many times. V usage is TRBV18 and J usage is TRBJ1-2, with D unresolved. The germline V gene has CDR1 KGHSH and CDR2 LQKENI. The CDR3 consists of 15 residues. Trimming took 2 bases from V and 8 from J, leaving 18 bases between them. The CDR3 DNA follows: TGTGCCAGCTCACCAGCGGACGGCGCTCTTGGGGGCTACACCTTC. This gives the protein CASSPADGALGGYTF.

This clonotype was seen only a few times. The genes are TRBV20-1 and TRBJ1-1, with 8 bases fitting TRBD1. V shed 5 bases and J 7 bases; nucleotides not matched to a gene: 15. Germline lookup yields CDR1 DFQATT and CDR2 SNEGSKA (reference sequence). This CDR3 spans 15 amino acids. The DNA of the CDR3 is TGCAGTGCTTGGGACAGGATCCGTCCCGTGGGTGAAGCTTTCTTT. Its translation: CSAWDRIRPVGEAFF.

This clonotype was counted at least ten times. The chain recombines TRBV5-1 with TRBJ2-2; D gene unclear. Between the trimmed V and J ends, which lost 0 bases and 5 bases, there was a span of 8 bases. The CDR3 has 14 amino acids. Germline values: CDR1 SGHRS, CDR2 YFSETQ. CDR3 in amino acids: CASSLARFTGELFF. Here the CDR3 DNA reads TGCGCCAGCAGCTTGGCTCGGTTTACCGGGGAGCTGTTTTTT. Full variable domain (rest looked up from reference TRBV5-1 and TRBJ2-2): KAGVTQTPRYLIKTRGQQVTLSCSPISGHRSVSWYQQTPGQGLQFLFEYFSETQRNKGNFPGRFSGRQFSNSRSEMNVSTLELGDSALYLCASSLARFTGELFFGEGSRLTVL.

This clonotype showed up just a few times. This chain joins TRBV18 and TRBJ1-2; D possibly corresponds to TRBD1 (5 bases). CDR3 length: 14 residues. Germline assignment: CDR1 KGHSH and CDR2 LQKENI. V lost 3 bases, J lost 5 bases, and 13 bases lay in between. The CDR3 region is CASSPSGFGYGYTF. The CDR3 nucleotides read TGTGCCAGCTCACCCTCAGGGTTTGGGTATGGCTACACCTTC.

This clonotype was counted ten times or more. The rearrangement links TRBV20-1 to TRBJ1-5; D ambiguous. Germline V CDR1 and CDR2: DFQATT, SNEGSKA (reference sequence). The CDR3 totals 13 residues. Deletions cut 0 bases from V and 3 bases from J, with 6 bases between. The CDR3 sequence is CSARDGFNQPQHF. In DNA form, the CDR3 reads TGCAGTGCTAGAGACGGGTTCAATCAGCCCCAGCATTTT.

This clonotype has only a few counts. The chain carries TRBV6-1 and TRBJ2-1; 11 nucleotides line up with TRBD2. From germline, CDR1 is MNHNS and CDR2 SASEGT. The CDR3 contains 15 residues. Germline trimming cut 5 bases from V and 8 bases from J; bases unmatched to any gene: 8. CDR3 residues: CASSLAGGQFDEQFF. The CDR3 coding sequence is TGTGCCAGCAGTTTAGCGGGAGGGCAATTCGATGAGCAGTTCTTC.

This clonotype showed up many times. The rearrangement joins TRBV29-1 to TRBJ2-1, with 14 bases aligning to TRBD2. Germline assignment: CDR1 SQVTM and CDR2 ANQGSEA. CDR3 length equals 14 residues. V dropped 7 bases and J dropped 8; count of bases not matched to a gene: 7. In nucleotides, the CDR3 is TGCAGCGCCCAGGGACTAGCGGGAGAGGATGAGCAGTTCTTC. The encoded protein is CSAQGLAGEDEQFF.

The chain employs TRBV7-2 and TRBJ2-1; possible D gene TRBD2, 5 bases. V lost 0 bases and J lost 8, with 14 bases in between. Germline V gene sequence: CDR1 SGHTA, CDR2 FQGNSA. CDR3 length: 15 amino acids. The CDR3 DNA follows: TGTGCCAGCAGCTTAGCGCTTCGGGGAGCTGATGAGCAGTTCTTC. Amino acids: CASSLALRGADEQFF.

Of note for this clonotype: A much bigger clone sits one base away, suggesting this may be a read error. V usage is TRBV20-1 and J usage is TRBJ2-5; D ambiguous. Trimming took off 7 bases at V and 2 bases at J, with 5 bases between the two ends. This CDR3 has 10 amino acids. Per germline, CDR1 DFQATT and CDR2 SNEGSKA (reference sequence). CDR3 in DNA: TGCAGTGGGGTTCAAGAGACCCAGTACTTC. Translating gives CSGVQETQYF.

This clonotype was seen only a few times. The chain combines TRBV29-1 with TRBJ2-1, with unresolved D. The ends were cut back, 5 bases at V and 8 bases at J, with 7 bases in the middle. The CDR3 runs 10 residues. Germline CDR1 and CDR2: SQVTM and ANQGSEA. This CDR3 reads CSVKVHEQFF. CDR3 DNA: TGCAGCGTTAAGGTTCATGAGCAGTTCTTC.

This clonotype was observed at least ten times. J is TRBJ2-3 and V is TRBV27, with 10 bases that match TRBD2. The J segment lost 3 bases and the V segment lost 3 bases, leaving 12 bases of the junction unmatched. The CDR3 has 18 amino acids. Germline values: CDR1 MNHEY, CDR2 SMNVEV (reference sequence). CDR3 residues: CASSFLVTSSGSTDTQYF. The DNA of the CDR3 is TGTGCCAGCAGTTTCTTAGTGACGTCTAGCGGGAGTACAGATACGCAGTATTTT.

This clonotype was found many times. The CDR3 here is CASSPRPAGGNEQFF. The CDR3 DNA reads TGTGCCAGCAGCCCCCGTCCTGCCGGGGGCAATGAGCAGTTCTTC. This chain uses TRBV11-2 with TRBJ2-1; D is possibly TRBD2 (6 bases). The CDR3 is made up of 15 amino acids. V was trimmed by 5 bases and J by 6 bases, leaving 17 bases between them. Per the germline V gene, CDR1 is SGHAT and CDR2 is FQNNGV. The full variable domain, its missing parts supplied by reference TRBV11-2 and TRBJ2-1, is EAGVAQSPRYKIIEKRQSVAFWCNPISGHATLYWYQQILGQGPKLLIQFQNNGVVDDSQLPKDRFSAERLKGVDSTLKIQPAKLEDSAVYLCASSPRPAGGNEQFFGPGTRLTVL.

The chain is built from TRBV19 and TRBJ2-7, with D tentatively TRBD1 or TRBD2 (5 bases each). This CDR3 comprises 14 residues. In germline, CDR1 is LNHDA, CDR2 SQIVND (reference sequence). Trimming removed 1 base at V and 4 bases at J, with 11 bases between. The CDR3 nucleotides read TGTGCCAGTAGTATAGGAGATTGGGGGTACGAGCAGTACTTC. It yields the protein CASSIGDWGYEQYF.

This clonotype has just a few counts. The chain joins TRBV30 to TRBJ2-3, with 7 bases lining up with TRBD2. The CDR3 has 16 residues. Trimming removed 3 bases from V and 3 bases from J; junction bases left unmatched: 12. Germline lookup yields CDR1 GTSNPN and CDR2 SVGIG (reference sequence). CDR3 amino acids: CAWRGRLARLTDTQYF. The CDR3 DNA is TGTGCCTGGAGGGGGCGACTAGCCCGCCTGACAGATACGCAGTATTTT.

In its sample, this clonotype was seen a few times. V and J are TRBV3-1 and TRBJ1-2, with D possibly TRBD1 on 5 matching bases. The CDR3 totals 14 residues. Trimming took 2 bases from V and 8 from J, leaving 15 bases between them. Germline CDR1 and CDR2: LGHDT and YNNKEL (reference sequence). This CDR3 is CASSQSSGRVGYTF. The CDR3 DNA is TGTGCCAGCAGCCAATCGTCTGGCAGGGTAGGCTACACCTTC. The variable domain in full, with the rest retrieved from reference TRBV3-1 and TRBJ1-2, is DTAVSQTPKYLVTQMGNDKSIKCEQNLGHDTMYWYKQDSKKFLKIMFSYNNKELIINETVPNRFSPKSPDKAHLNLHINSLELGDSAVYFCASSQSSGRVGYTFGSGTRLTVV.

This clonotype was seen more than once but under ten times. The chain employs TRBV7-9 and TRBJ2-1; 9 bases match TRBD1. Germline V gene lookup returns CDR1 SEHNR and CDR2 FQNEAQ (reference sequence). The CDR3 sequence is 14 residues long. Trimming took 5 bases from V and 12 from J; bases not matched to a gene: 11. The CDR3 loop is CASSGQGFNVAQFF. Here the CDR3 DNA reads TGTGCCAGCAGCGGACAGGGGTTTAATGTCGCGCAGTTCTTC.

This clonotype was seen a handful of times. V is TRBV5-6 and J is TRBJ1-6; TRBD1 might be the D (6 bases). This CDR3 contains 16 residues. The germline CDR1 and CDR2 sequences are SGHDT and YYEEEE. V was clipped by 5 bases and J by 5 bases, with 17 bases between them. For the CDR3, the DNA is TGTGCCAGCAGAAAAACCAGGGGACGGGATAATTCACCCCTCCACTTT. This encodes CASRKTRGRDNSPLHF. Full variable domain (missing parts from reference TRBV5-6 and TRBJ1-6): DAGVTQSPTHLIKTRGQQVTLRCSPKSGHDTVSWYQQALGQGPQFIFQYYEEEERQRGNFPDRFSGHQFPNYSSELNVNALLLGDSALYLCASRKTRGRDNSPLHFGNGTRLTVT.

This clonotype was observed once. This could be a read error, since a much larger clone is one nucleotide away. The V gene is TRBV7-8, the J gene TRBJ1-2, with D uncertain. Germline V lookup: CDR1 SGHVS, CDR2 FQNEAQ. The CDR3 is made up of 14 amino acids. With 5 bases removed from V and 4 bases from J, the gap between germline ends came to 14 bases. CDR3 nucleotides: TGTGCCAGCAGCCCGGACCGCCCAACCTATGGCTACACCTTC. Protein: CASSPDRPTYGYTF.

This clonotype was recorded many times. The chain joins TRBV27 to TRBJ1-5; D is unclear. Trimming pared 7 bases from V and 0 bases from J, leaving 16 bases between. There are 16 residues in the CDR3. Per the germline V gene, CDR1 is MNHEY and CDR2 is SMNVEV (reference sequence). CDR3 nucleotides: TGTGCCAGCAAGGAACCGACTAGTTATAGCAATCAGCCCCAGCATTTT. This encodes CASKEPTSYSNQPQHF.

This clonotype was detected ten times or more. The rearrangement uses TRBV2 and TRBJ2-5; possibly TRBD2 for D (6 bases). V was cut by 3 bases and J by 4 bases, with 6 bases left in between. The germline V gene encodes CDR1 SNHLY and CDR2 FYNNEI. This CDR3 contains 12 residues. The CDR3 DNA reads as TGTGCCAGCAGTGACGGGGGAGAGACCCAGTACTTC. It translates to CASSDGGETQYF.

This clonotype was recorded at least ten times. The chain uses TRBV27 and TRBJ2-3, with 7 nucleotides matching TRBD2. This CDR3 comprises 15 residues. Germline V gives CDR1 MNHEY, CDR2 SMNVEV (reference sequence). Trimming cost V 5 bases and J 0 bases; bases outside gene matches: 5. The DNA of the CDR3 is TGTGCCAGCAGTCCACTAGCGCTGAGCACAGATACGCAGTATTTT. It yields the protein CASSPLALSTDTQYF.

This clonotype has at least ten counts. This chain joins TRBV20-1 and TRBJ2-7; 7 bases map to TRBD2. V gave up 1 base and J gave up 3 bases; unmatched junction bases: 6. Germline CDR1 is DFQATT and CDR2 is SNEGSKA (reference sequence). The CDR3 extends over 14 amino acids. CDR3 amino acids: CSARGTRELYEQYF. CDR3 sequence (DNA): TGCAGTGCTAGAGGGACTAGGGAGCTCTACGAGCAGTACTTC.

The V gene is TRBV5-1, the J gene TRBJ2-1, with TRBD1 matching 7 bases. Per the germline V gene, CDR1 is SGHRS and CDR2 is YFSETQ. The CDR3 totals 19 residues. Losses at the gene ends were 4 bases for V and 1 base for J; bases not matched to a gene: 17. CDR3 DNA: TGCGCCAGCAGCCCAATTAATAGGGGGACGGGACAGTCCTACAATGAGCAGTTCTTC. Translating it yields CASSPINRGTGQSYNEQFF.

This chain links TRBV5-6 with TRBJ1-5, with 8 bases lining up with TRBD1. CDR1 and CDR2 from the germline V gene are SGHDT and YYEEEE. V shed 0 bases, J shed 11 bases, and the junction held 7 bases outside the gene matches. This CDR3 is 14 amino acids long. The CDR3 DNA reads TGTGCCAGCAGCTTGGGCGGACAGGGAATGACCCAGCATTTT. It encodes CASSLGGQGMTQHF.